This T cell receptor beta chain was sequenced during a study of beta chain features in type 1 diabetes (dated by TCRdb to 2016 to 2019). Background for the entire study: Patients and healthy donors did not differ in mean age, gender distribution, total cell number or subset yield. Across all samples, 107,917,701 sorted cells were examined, and cell number per subset correlated strongly with RNA yield. In the study, recently diagnosed type 1 diabetes patients and matched healthy donors were compared on the TCRB repertoires of their sorted circulating CD4+ T cell subsets. Naive and central memory subsets were obtained from all 30 or so donors, but regulatory and stem cell-like memory subsets were isolated from only 8 patients and about 8 healthy donors.

Each donor gave one peripheral blood draw, averaging approximately 0.12 L, which was collected into heparinised tubes. A BD FACSAria II and a panel including CD45RO, CCR7, CD25, CD127, CD95 and CD27 were used to sort naive, central memory, regulatory and stem cell-like memory CD4+ T cells. All sorted populations exceeded 95% purity. PBMCs were isolated right away by Lymphoprep density gradient centrifugation and were stained directly, without culture. So that batch effects would be minimized, each experiment stained and sorted samples in pairs, pairing one healthy donor with one patient. The trim is 7 bases for V and 2 bases for J, with a gap of 15 bases between the germline ends. For CDR1 and CDR2, the germline V gene lists SGDLS and YYNGEE. The CDR3 spans 14 residues, from the cysteine through the phenylalanine. The entry retains the CDR3 DNA only, 42 bases that are in frame from base 1. The High Capacity cDNA Reverse Transcription Kit was used to reverse transcribe all of the isolated RNA, meaning that expressed TCRB transcripts were what got sequenced. Deep immunoSEQ sequencing was applied to naive, central memory and regulatory T cell samples, giving an average of about 3.57 million total reads per sample. Sorted cells were lysed in RLT buffer, and RNA was extracted using DNase-treated RNeasy Micro or Mini kits according to cell number. To prevent cross-contamination, every cell subset was processed on its own, while patient and healthy donor samples were processed together. The immunoSEQ multiplex PCR was used to amplify TCRB sequences from cDNA, yielding 87-bp fragments that span the CDR3 region. The amplicons were sequenced using the Illumina HiSeq platform. As for the original processing: PCR bias was computationally corrected using synthetic template baselines, reads within Hamming distance 2 were collapsed, and singletons that could not be merged were discarded. Reads were aligned against IMGT to assign V, D and J genes, CDR3 length and insertions or deletions at six rearrangement sites. Clonotype counts were normalized to sorted cell number within each subset before computing true diversity and Gini coefficients with the tcR R package. The overlap coefficient, calculated on TCRB nucleotide sequences, was used to measure repertoire sharing. As a proxy for the pre-selection repertoire, out-of-frame TCRB sequences from naive cells were analyzed. TCRdb took over this immuneACCESS table, retaining in-frame rearrangements with V and J assigned. Such tables are incomplete; in checked studies, under half of the missing clones stem from an unresolved V gene, and the remainder is unexplained. The V and J calls and clone size are taken from that table; D and trimming were inferred from the DNA. The sample yields about 340,000 clones; roughly 13% were counted once. The leading ten clones occupy about 0.016% of the sample.

This clone was counted between two and nine times. Its antigen is still unknown. No per-base quality is available; no much larger clone lies one base away. The investigation overall reported the following: Because the HLA sub-analyses included only small numbers of individuals, any influence of HLA type on TCRB rearrangement was left unresolved. Because cDNA was sequenced instead of genomic DNA, activated cells with high expression could be over-represented, although the groups did not differ in activation or CD3 levels. Patients with type 1 diabetes made fewer insertions and deleted more nucleotides at VDJ recombination sites, implying thymic rearrangement abnormalities. Shorter templates might have been favored by PCR, but patient and control samples were amplified and corrected together, so both groups would have been affected equally by any skew. The naive, central memory and regulatory TCRB repertoires appeared to resemble one another more closely among patients than among healthy donors. Type 1 diabetes patients showed a moderate but significant shortening of TCRB CDR3 length in all four CD4+ subsets.

This receptor chain uses TRBV9 and TRBJ1-2; the best D guess is TRBD1, with 6 bases matching. Sequences were obtained from naive CD4+ T cells from blood. The cell subset or site label, read with the paper, signifies: true naive CD4+ T cells. The clonotype originates from a woman aged 18 to 35 with type 1 diabetes. The CDR3 protein: CASRHTGYNYGYTF. The base sequence is TGTGCCAGCCGCCATACAGGGTACAACTATGGCTACACCTTC. The CDR3, completed at both ends by the reference TRBV9 and TRBJ1-2 genes, gives the full variable domain DSGVTQTPKHLITATGQRVTLRCSPRSGDLSVYWYQQSLDQGLQFLIQYYNGEERAKGNILERFSAQQFPDLHSELNLSSLELGDSALYFCASRHTGYNYGYTFGSGTRLTVV.